This T cell receptor beta chain was obtained from a study of CD8+ T cells in alopecia areata. The study, taken as a whole, reports: Higher clonality was seen in lesional scalp than in normal scalp, especially in alopecia totalis/universalis.

V lost 2 bases and J lost 5; bases outside the gene matches: 5. The CDR3 contains 15 residues. Germline-derived CDR1 and CDR2 are LGHNA and YSLEER. To note about this clone: Its antigen is currently unknown.

The authors extracted RNA and reverse transcribed it into cDNA as the sequencing template. Repertoires were generated with immunoSEQ multiplex PCR, while TCRdb's copy carries only in-frame clones and drops some. This table holds more than 200,000 clones, under 70% found once. The receptor was isolated from a human donor with alopecia areata. The chain employs TRBV4-3 and TRBJ2-3; 9 nucleotides agree with TRBD1. This sample comprised CD4+ T cells sorted from blood, obtained at week 0. In DNA, the CDR3 is TGCGCCAGCAGCCAACGAACAGGGGGCCTAGATACGCAGTATTTT. Protein: CASSQRTGGLDTQYF.